Only a few counts were recorded for the clone carrying this T cell receptor (beta chain). Its matching antigen is unknown. A second PCR, run for about 7 to 11 cycles, used a sample-barcoded 5' primer plus a J-beta primer mix. MiXCR was run by TCRdb on the 5' RACE reads, yielding one entry per CDR3 protein. In the table there are about 1.4 million distinct CDR3 sequences, roughly 64% of which are singletons. These data come from a study of blood T cells in healthy people across ages. The germline CDR1 and CDR2 sequences are DFQATT and SNEGSKA (reference sequence). The CDR3 has 14 amino acids. V gave up 1 base and J gave up 0 bases, with 8 bases separating them. Findings and limits, study-wide: Researchers said unsorted PBMCs prevented a conclusive naive versus antigen-experienced comparison. TCR beta diversity tracked closely with naive T cell percentage. Naive CD4+ cell counts and diversity both ran higher in long-lived than in aged donors.

The specimen was blood. The clonotype was recovered from a man aged 18 to 29 in good health. The chain has TRBV20-1 and TRBJ2-3, with D hard to call. This chain's CDR3 is CSARGIVSTDTQYF. In DNA form, the CDR3 reads TGCAGTGCTAGAGGAATAGTGAGCACAGATACGCAGTATTTT.